This passage covers 11 T cell receptor beta chains from one sample sequenced in a study of T cell clonality in common variable immunodeficiency. This table comes from immunoSEQ multiplex PCR, and its TCRdb copy is limited to in-frame clones, with some not included. This sample has roughly 3,100 clones, each found more than once. General study findings and limits: Fewer deletions and N-nucleotide insertions were reportedly seen in common variable immunodeficiency TCR beta sequences.

These receptors are not linked to any known antigen. Sequencing was carried out using peripheral blood mononuclear cells. The receptor source for this set is a human donor with common variable immunodeficiency.

This clone was picked up a small number of times. The read falls 3 residues short of the CDR3 end, and the missing part is taken from the germline J gene. V and J are TRBV30 and TRBJ2-7; TRBD1 matches at 7 bases. CDR1 is GTSNPN and CDR2 is SVGIG in the germline V gene (reference sequence). This CDR3 has 12 amino acids. With V trimmed by 4 bases and J by 3 bases, 3 bases remained unmatched. Incomplete CDR3 DNA: TGTGCCTGGACAAGACAGGGCTACGAG. Its translation is CAWTRQGYE. The CDR3 in its entirety is CAWTRQGYEQYF.

To note about this clone: The sequence runs out 3 residues before the end of the CDR3; the remainder is reconstructed from the germline J gene. J is TRBJ2-1 and V is TRBV18; the match to TRBD2 covers 8 bases. From germline, CDR1 is KGHSH and CDR2 LQKENI. J was trimmed by 9 bases and V by 5 bases; bases with no gene match: 12. This CDR3 has 15 residues. Incomplete CDR3 DNA: TGTGCCAGCTCAATCCGGTCAGCGGGAGAAGGTGAG. Its protein is CASSIRSAGEGE. The entire CDR3 protein reads CASSIRSAGEGEQFF.

Comment on this clone: The read falls 3 residues short of the CDR3 end, and the missing part is taken from the germline J gene. V and J are TRBV7-9 and TRBJ1-4; 7 bases align to TRBD1. Germline V gene data show CDR1 as SEHNR and CDR2 as FQNEAQ (reference sequence). This CDR3 contains 13 residues. The CDR3 protein is CAANRDSGERLFF. CDR3 bases read: TGTGCCGCCAACCGGGACAGCGGTGAGAGA.

This clone is medium-sized in the sample. The sequence runs out 3 residues before the end of the CDR3; the remainder is reconstructed from the germline J gene. The chain employs TRBV3-1 (or the pseudogene TRBV3-2) and TRBJ1-2; 10 nucleotides agree with TRBD1. Germline-derived CDR1 and CDR2 are LGHDT and YNNKEL (reference sequence). Trimming cost V 4 bases and J 2 bases; bases outside gene matches: 4. The CDR3 length is 15 residues. Partial CDR3 DNA: TGTGCCAGCAGCCCGGGGACAGGGGAGAACTATGGC. Its protein product is CASSPGTGENYG. The entire CDR3 is CASSPGTGENYGYTF.

This clone was seen a handful of times. The sequence runs out 3 residues before the end of the CDR3; the remainder is reconstructed from the germline J gene. The chain employs TRBV7-6 and TRBJ2-7, with D hard to call. The CDR3 has 12 amino acids. Germline V gene sequence: CDR1 SGHVS, CDR2 FNYEAQ. The V end lost 5 bases, the J end lost 4 bases, and 9 bases lay between the germline ends. Incomplete CDR3 DNA: TGTGCCAGCAGCCCAAGCGCGTACGAG. As protein: CASSPSAYE. The whole CDR3 region reads CASSPSAYEQYF. Supplemented by reference TRBV7-6 and TRBJ2-7, the full variable domain reads GAGVSQSPRYKVTKRGQDVALRCDPISGHVSLYWYRQALGQGPEFLTYFNYEAQQDKSGLPNDRFSAERPEGSISTLTIQRTEQRDSAMYRCASSPSAYEQYFGPGTRLTVT.

In its sample, this clone was seen a few times. The sequenced fragment ends 3 residues before the CDR3 boundary, so the rest is inferred from the germline J gene. V gene TRBV2 combines with J gene TRBJ1-5; D not certain. V lost 3 bases and J 0 bases, leaving 9 bases between the germline ends. CDR1 and CDR2 from the germline V gene are SNHLY and FYNNEI. This CDR3 is built from 15 residues. The CDR3 DNA, read in part, is TGTGCCAGCAGTGAGAGCAGGAGTAGCAATCAGCCC. As protein: CASSESRSSNQP. In full, the CDR3 is CASSESRSSNQPQHF.

Of note for this clone: The read halts 3 residues ahead of the CDR3 end, with the missing end drawn from the germline J gene. The chain uses TRBV20-1 and TRBJ2-5; D remains ambiguous. V was pared by 2 bases and J by 3 bases, with 16 bases between. Germline V lookup: CDR1 DFQATT, CDR2 SNEGSKA (reference sequence). The CDR3 runs to 15 residues. The chain's CDR3 is CSARLNRRREETQYF. The covered CDR3 bases are TGCAGTGCTAGACTTAATCGTAGAAGGGAAGAGACC.

The covered CDR3 bases are TGTGCCAGCAGCTTAGTCGGGGGGGCCTCCTACGAG. Its translation: CASSLVGGASYE. The full CDR3 is CASSLVGGASYEQYF. The chain couples TRBV7-6 to TRBJ2-7, with TRBD2 matching over 8 bases. The CDR3 end falls 3 residues outside the read, so it is completed with the germline J gene. CDR1 and CDR2 (germline): SGHVS, FNYEAQ. V lost 1 base, J lost 0 bases, and 2 bases stayed unmatched. CDR3 length: 15 residues.

This clone appeared a few times. The read stops 3 residues short of the end of the CDR3; the missing end is completed from the germline J gene. The chain joins TRBV7-9 to TRBJ2-7; D is perhaps TRBD1 (5 bases). Germline loops: CDR1 SEHNR, CDR2 FQNEAQ (reference sequence). V was pared by 1 base and J by 5 bases, with 6 bases between. This CDR3 is 12 amino acids long. The CDR3 bases that were read are TGTGCCAGCAGCTTAGAGGGGAACGAG. It encodes CASSLEGNE. The full CDR3 reads CASSLEGNEQYF.

This clone was seen ten or more times. The read falls 3 residues short of the CDR3 end, and the missing part is taken from the germline J gene. V is TRBV4-2 and J is TRBJ1-1, with 8 bases fitting TRBD1. The CDR3 contains 16 residues. Germline assignment: CDR1 LGHNA and CDR2 YNFKEQ. V was clipped by 2 bases and J by 0 bases; unmatched bases: 5. CDR3 DNA (partial): TGTGCCAGCAGCCAAAAAGGACAGGGAGTGAACACTGAA. Protein sequence: CASSQKGQGVNTE. The CDR3 in its entirety is CASSQKGQGVNTEAFF.

This clone was detected ten times or more. The CDR3 is CSASMRSPEAGELFF. CDR3 bases read: TGCAGTGCTAGTATGCGGAGCCCGGAGGCCGGGGAG. J is TRBJ2-2 and V is TRBV20-1, with a tentative D call TRBD2 (5 bases). The CDR3 end lies 3 residues beyond the end of the read and is filled in from the germline J gene. The germline V and J ends were trimmed by 3 bases and 6 bases, with 17 bases remaining between them. The CDR3 totals 15 residues. Per germline, CDR1 DFQATT and CDR2 SNEGSKA (reference sequence).